These 30 T cell receptor beta chains were sequenced from one sample in a study of T cells in Graves' hyperthyroidism and ophthalmopathy. Amplified regions were TCR beta CDR3 sequences from RNA transcripts. A set of HTBI primers served as the primers for a first-round RT-PCR of the TCR CDR3. TCRdb processed the multiplex PCR reads anew with MiXCR; each CDR3 protein has one entry. The sample includes some 690,000 distinct CDR3 sequences, roughly 17% of them seen just once. Sequenced sample: blood. These receptors originate from a man aged 50 or older with Graves' hyperthyroidism.

This clonotype has at least ten counts. The V and J genes are TRBV14 and TRBJ2-7; the D call may be TRBD1 or TRBD2 (5 bases each). The length of the CDR3 is 14 residues. V was trimmed by 3 bases and J by 2 bases, leaving 11 bases between them. Germline CDR1 SGHDN, CDR2 FVKESK. CDR3 amino acids: CASSHGTLTYEQYF. In DNA form, the CDR3 reads TGTGCCAGCAGCCATGGGACGCTGACCTACGAGCAGTACTTC.

This CDR3 is CASSLEMGGSGNTIYF. CDR3 sequence (DNA): TGTGCCAGCAGCCTGGAGATGGGAGGCTCTGGAAACACCATATATTTT. The chain joins TRBV9 to TRBJ1-3, with D unresolved. V dropped 4 bases and J dropped 0 bases, with 14 bases sitting between them. This CDR3 region has 16 residues. Germline lookup yields CDR1 SGDLS and CDR2 YYNGEE.

CDR3 bases: TGTGCCAACCAAGGACAGCTCAATCAGCCCCAGCATTTT. Residues: CANQGQLNQPQHF. This chain links TRBV6-1 with TRBJ1-5; possibly TRBD1 for D (6 bases). The germline V and J ends were trimmed by 10 bases and 3 bases, with 13 bases remaining between them. Germline CDR1 is MNHNS and CDR2 is SASEGT. CDR3 length: 13 residues.

This clonotype was seen at least ten times. A read error may produce the germline difference seen at one junction end. The V and J genes are TRBV10-1 and TRBJ2-3; possible D gene TRBD1, 6 bases. This CDR3 contains 13 residues. Germline V gene lookup returns CDR1 WNHNN and CDR2 SYGVQD (reference sequence). CDR3 residues: CASSGQSTDTQYF. The CDR3 coding sequence is TGTGCCAGCTCCGGACAGTCCACAGATACGCAGTATTTT.

The rearrangement uses TRBV10-3 and TRBJ1-1; D is unresolved. CDR1 is ENHRY and CDR2 is SYGVKD in the germline V gene. V lost 8 bases to trimming and J lost 2 bases, with 12 bases between them. This CDR3 contains 13 residues. The CDR3 DNA reads TGTGCCATCGGAGGAGGGTTAAACACTGAAGCTTTCTTT. It yields the protein CAIGGGLNTEAFF.

The chain combines TRBV15 with TRBJ2-5, with 8 bases that match TRBD1. The germline V gene has CDR1 LNHNV and CDR2 YYDKDF (reference sequence). This CDR3 region has 16 residues. V dropped 1 base and J dropped 4; count of bases not matched to a gene: 8. The CDR3 sequence: CATSRARTGTRETQYF. DNA of the CDR3: TGTGCCACCAGCAGAGCTCGGACAGGGACGCGAGAGACCCAGTACTTC.

At least ten counts were recorded for this clonotype. The rearrangement joins TRBV28 to TRBJ1-2; 9 bases align to TRBD1. Trimming at V came to 2 bases and at J to 6 bases, leaving 10 bases not matched to a gene. The CDR3 runs to 16 residues. Germline CDR1 MDHEN, CDR2 SYDVKM. The CDR3 DNA reads as TGTGCCAGCAGTTTAGCTGGGACAGGGAGAACGAATGGCTACACCTTC. It codes for CASSLAGTGRTNGYTF.

This clonotype has a handful of counts. The chain uses TRBV20-1 and TRBJ2-3, with D possibly matching TRBD2 (6 bases). Trimming removed 3 bases at V and 0 bases at J, with 16 bases between. The CDR3 totals 16 residues. Germline-derived CDR1 and CDR2 are DFQATT and SNEGSKA (reference sequence). The CDR3 reads CSASGSRGHSTDTQYF. For the CDR3, the DNA is TGCAGTGCTAGCGGGAGCCGCGGACATAGCACAGATACGCAGTATTTT.

This clonotype has more than one count but fewer than ten. V gene TRBV29-1 combines with J gene TRBJ1-1; D call uncertain. Trimming stripped 4 bases from V and 4 bases from J, with 7 bases between. The CDR3 sequence is 11 residues long. In germline, CDR1 is SQVTM, CDR2 ANQGSEA. CDR3 amino acids: CSVAWGTEAFF. In DNA, the CDR3 is TGCAGCGTTGCGTGGGGCACTGAAGCTTTCTTT.

This clonotype was recorded at least ten times. The chain links TRBV6-1 to TRBJ2-7, with 10 bases that match TRBD2. The CDR3 loop spans 15 amino acids. Looked up from germline, CDR1 is MNHNS and CDR2 is SASEGT. V dropped 4 bases and J dropped 0; count of bases not matched to a gene: 3. The CDR3 region is CASSATSGASYEQYF. For the CDR3, the DNA is TGTGCCAGCAGTGCCACTAGCGGGGCCTCCTACGAGCAGTACTTC.

This clonotype was counted many times. The chain links TRBV6-1 to TRBJ2-1; D perhaps matches TRBD1 (5 bases). The CDR3 contains 13 residues. Per germline, CDR1 MNHNS and CDR2 SASEGT. V lost 8 bases to trimming and J lost 0 bases, with 8 bases between them. The CDR3 region has the DNA TGTGCCAGCGGGGCTTTCTCCTACAATGAGCAGTTCTTC. Its translation is CASGAFSYNEQFF.

The chain combines TRBV10-1 with TRBJ2-1; 9 nucleotides line up with TRBD2. Per the germline V gene, CDR1 is WNHNN and CDR2 is SYGVQD (reference sequence). This CDR3 is built from 15 residues. V gave up 8 bases and J gave up 10 bases; unmatched junction bases: 15. The CDR3 coding sequence is TGCGCCAGCCGAGGGTCGCGGGAGGGCCGTTGGGAGCAGTTCTTC. Protein: CASRGSREGRWEQFF.

This clonotype has a handful of counts. V usage is TRBV4-2 and J usage is TRBJ1-3; D gene ambiguous. Deletions cut 1 base from V and 3 bases from J, with 13 bases between. From germline, CDR1 is LGHNA and CDR2 YNFKEQ. This CDR3 region has 16 residues. Written as DNA, the CDR3 is TGTGCCAGCAGCCAAGGGTGGAGGGAAGGTGGAAACACCATATATTTT. Protein product: CASSQGWREGGNTIYF.

The rearrangement links TRBV6-2 or TRBV6-3 to TRBJ1-5; a weak D match, TRBD1 (5 bases). The CDR3 contains 15 residues. With 5 bases removed from V and 5 bases from J, the gap between germline ends came to 16 bases. Germline CDR1 is MNHEY and CDR2 is SVGEGT. This CDR3 reads CASSDTSQGYQPQHF. In DNA form, the CDR3 reads TGTGCCAGCAGTGATACCTCCCAGGGCTATCAGCCCCAGCATTTT.

This clonotype was counted between two and nine times. A much larger clone differs from this one at a single base, so this may be a read error. The J gene is TRBJ1-1, the V gene TRBV12-3 or TRBV12-4, with TRBD1 matching 7 bases. This CDR3 has 14 amino acids. Germline trimming cut 4 bases from V and 6 bases from J; bases unmatched to any gene: 8. CDR3 residues: CASSSQGVGAEAFF. The CDR3 coding sequence is TGTGCCAGCAGTTCGCAGGGGGTGGGCGCTGAAGCTTTCTTT.

Of note for this clonotype: Sequence at one end of the junction differs from germline and may be a read error. The J gene is TRBJ2-1, the V gene TRBV7-3; 7 nucleotides match TRBD2. This CDR3 has 16 amino acids. Per the germline V gene, CDR1 is SGHTA and CDR2 is FQGTGA. This CDR3 reads CASNLRSSGRYNEQFF. CDR3 bases: TGTGCCAGCAACTTAAGGTCTAGCGGAAGATACAATGAGCAGTTCTTC.

This clonotype was detected only a few times. The gene calls are TRBV6-2 or TRBV6-3 and TRBJ2-7, with D perhaps given as TRBD1 or TRBD2 (5 bases each). Trimming cost V 6 bases and J 3 bases, with 18 bases left between them. CDR1 is MNHEY and CDR2 is SVGEGT in the germline V gene. The CDR3 sequence is 15 residues long. The CDR3 sequence: CASSPDTLGLYEQYF. The CDR3 DNA is TGTGCCAGCAGCCCGGACACCCTCGGACTCTACGAGCAGTACTTC.

This clonotype was found a few times. This chain connects TRBV6-5 to TRBJ2-2; tentative D call: TRBD2 (5 bases). The CDR3 runs to 15 residues. Trimming removed 2 bases at V and 2 bases at J, with 9 bases between. Per germline, CDR1 MNHEY and CDR2 SVGAGI. In DNA form, the CDR3 reads TGTGCCAGCAGTTACCGCGACTACAACACCGGGGAGCTGTTTTTT. This translates into CASSYRDYNTGELFF.

This clonotype occurred many times. V and J are TRBV27 and TRBJ2-1, with 14 bases that match TRBD2. V lost 6 bases to trimming and J lost 9 bases; unmatched junction nucleotides: 7. The CDR3 extends over 15 amino acids. CDR1 is MNHEY, CDR2 SMNVEV, per germline (reference sequence). The CDR3 DNA follows: TGTGCCAGCAGACGGACTAGCGGGGGGTTGGGTGAGCAGTTCTTC. This translates into CASRRTSGGLGEQFF.

This chain joins TRBV7-6 and TRBJ1-3; D call uncertain. CDR1 SGHVS and CDR2 FNYEAQ come from the germline V gene. CDR3 length: 14 amino acids. Trimming pared 4 bases from V and 0 bases from J, leaving 7 bases between. The CDR3 region is CASSSMGSGNTIYF. The CDR3 nucleotides read TGTGCCAGCAGCTCAATGGGCTCTGGAAACACCATATATTTT. The variable domain in full, with the rest retrieved from reference TRBV7-6 and TRBJ1-3, is GAGVSQSPRYKVTKRGQDVALRCDPISGHVSLYWYRQALGQGPEFLTYFNYEAQQDKSGLPNDRFSAERPEGSISTLTIQRTEQRDSAMYRCASSSMGSGNTIYFGEGSWLTVV.

This clonotype has a handful of counts. V gene TRBV4-3 combines with J gene TRBJ2-7; no clear D. The V end lost 1 base, the J end lost 2 bases, and 6 bases lay between the germline ends. CDR3 length equals 13 residues. Germline CDR1 LGHNA, CDR2 YSLEER. This chain's CDR3 is CASSQAPAYEQYF. CDR3 nucleotides: TGCGCCAGCAGCCAAGCCCCAGCCTACGAGCAGTACTTC.

The chain employs TRBV5-1 and TRBJ2-5; D could derive from TRBD1 or TRBD2 (5 bases each). Germline values: CDR1 SGHRS, CDR2 YFSETQ. CDR3 size: 15 residues. V lost 3 bases to trimming and J lost 3 bases, with 15 bases between them. The CDR3 is CASSSPSGREETQYF. Here the CDR3 DNA reads TGCGCCAGCAGCTCCCCTTCAGGGCGGGAAGAGACCCAGTACTTC.

This clonotype was seen many times. The CDR3 sequence: CASSQADGPYEQYF. DNA for the CDR3: TGTGCCAGCAGCCAAGCCGACGGGCCCTACGAGCAGTACTTC. The chain couples TRBV14 to TRBJ2-7; D remains unclear. Germline CDR1 and CDR2: SGHDN and FVKESK. The CDR3 spans 14 residues. Trimming took 1 base from V and 2 from J, leaving 9 bases between them.

This clonotype was counted between two and nine times. The chain combines TRBV12-3 or TRBV12-4 with TRBJ2-5; D is unresolved. This CDR3 comprises 14 residues. Between the trimmed V and J ends, which lost 1 base and 6 bases, there was a span of 12 bases. CDR3 in DNA: TGTGCCAGCAGTTTAGTGGGTATCCTGCAGACCCAGTACTTC. It yields the protein CASSLVGILQTQYF.

In its sample, this clonotype was seen many times. The V gene is TRBV6-1, the J gene TRBJ2-5; D might be TRBD1 (6 bases). V dropped 6 bases and J dropped 2 bases, with 10 bases sitting between them. This CDR3 has 13 amino acids. Germline CDR1 and CDR2: MNHNS and SASEGT. CDR3 in amino acids: CASRTGPQETQYF. The CDR3 DNA sequence: TGTGCCAGCAGAACAGGGCCACAAGAGACCCAGTACTTC.

This clonotype came up many times. The chain carries TRBV28 and TRBJ1-1, with 8 positions matching TRBD1. Germline trimming cut 4 bases from V and 0 bases from J; bases unmatched to any gene: 19. CDR1 and CDR2 from the germline V gene are MDHEN and SYDVKM. The CDR3 is 20 residues long. This chain's CDR3 is CASSYLLQQGDETMNTEAFF. The CDR3 region has the DNA TGTGCCAGCAGTTACCTACTCCAACAGGGGGACGAAACCATGAACACTGAAGCTTTCTTT.

This rearrangement joins TRBV30 to TRBJ2-7; 9 nucleotides line up with TRBD1. The CDR3 is 14 residues long. The trim removed 4 bases at V and 4 bases at J, leaving 8 bases unmatched. CDR1 and CDR2 (germline): GTSNPN, SVGIG (reference sequence). The CDR3 spells CAWKPGQGQYEQYF. CDR3 DNA sequence: TGTGCCTGGAAGCCGGGACAGGGTCAGTACGAGCAGTACTTC.

Details on this clonotype: This may arise from a read error, as a much more abundant clone is one base away. The chain couples TRBV27 to TRBJ2-7, with 11 bases lining up with TRBD1. CDR3 size: 16 residues. In germline, CDR1 is MNHEY, CDR2 SMNVEV (reference sequence). With 5 bases clipped from V and 3 bases from J, the junction kept 9 bases outside the gene matches. CDR3 nucleotides: TGTGCCAGCAGTCCGCCCACGGGACAGGGGGGCTACGAGCAGTACTTC. Amino acids: CASSPPTGQGGYEQYF.

This clonotype turned up a few times. CDR3 region: CASSISSGGTEDTQYF. The DNA for the CDR3 is TGTGCCAGCAGCATCTCTTCTGGGGGGACGGAAGATACGCAGTATTTT. The chain recombines TRBV9 with TRBJ2-3, with D possibly being TRBD2 (6 bases). Germline V lookup: CDR1 SGDLS, CDR2 YYNGEE. V gave up 4 bases and J gave up 5 bases, with 20 bases separating them. The CDR3 contains 16 residues.

V is TRBV2 and J is TRBJ2-6; D is unclear. Trimming pared 2 bases from V and 2 bases from J, leaving 4 bases between. Germline V gives CDR1 SNHLY, CDR2 FYNNEI. This CDR3 comprises 14 residues. CDR3 amino acids: CASSEPAGANVLTF. Written as DNA, the CDR3 is TGTGCCAGCAGTGAACCGGCTGGGGCCAACGTCCTGACTTTC.